The 10 T cell receptor beta chains in this list originate from one sample, sequenced in a study of Ad26.COV2.S vaccination and SARS-CoV-2 variants (dated by TCRdb to the early 2020s). The library was produced with the immunoSEQ multiplex PCR assay. TCRdb re-hosts the immuneACCESS table, in-frame sequences only. Its copies lack some clones; in the studies checked, an unresolved V gene accounts for under half of them, and the cause for the rest is not known. Here the sample has 400,000 to 500,000 clones; roughly 90% occur a single time. The ten largest account for 3.6% of the sample. The sample's treatment or condition label is to be understood as: some 19 received Ad26.COV2.S at low or high dose, single or two shots; roughly five received placebo; per-sample allocation not given. Repertoires of vaccine and placebo recipients were sequenced from samples taken on day 63 after the first injection. The sample here was peripheral blood, taken in a trial of Ad26.COV2.S vaccine versus placebo. These TCRs come from a person aged 18-60 years who received the Ad26.COV2.S COVID-19 vaccine or a placebo.

This clone was detected only a few times. The same CDR3 also results from other DNA sequences found in this sample. The V and J genes are TRBV5-1 and TRBJ2-5; no firm D call. V was cut by 2 bases and J by 2 bases, with 1 base left in between. Per the germline V gene, CDR1 is SGHRS and CDR2 is YFSETQ. The CDR3 loop spans 11 amino acids. This CDR3 is CASSFQETQYF. CDR3 coding DNA: TGCGCCAGCAGCTTTCAAGAGACCCAGTACTTC.

This chain links TRBV6-5 with TRBJ2-7, with a possible D match to TRBD1 (6 bases). Deletions cut 7 bases from V and 6 bases from J, with 16 bases between. Germline V gene data show CDR1 as MNHEY and CDR2 as SVGAGI. The length of the CDR3 is 13 residues. The CDR3 DNA reads TGTGCCAGCAATACAGGGTCTTGGGTCGAGCAGTACTTC. Translated: CASNTGSWVEQYF.

The chain combines TRBV12-3 or TRBV12-4 with TRBJ1-2; D gene uncertain. Trimming took 5 bases from V and 7 from J, leaving 11 bases between them. This CDR3 spans 12 amino acids. This CDR3 is CASSPPVGGYTF. DNA of the CDR3: TGTGCCAGCAGTCCCCCGGTAGGTGGCTACACCTTC.

CDR3 in DNA: TGCGCCAGCAGCTCTCAGGGGATGGGTGAAAAACTGTTTTTT. Translating gives CASSSQGMGEKLFF. The chain has TRBV5-1 and TRBJ1-4, with D possibly matching TRBD1 (6 bases). The CDR3 consists of 14 residues. Germline-derived CDR1 and CDR2 are SGHRS and YFSETQ. V was shortened by 3 bases and J by 7 bases, with 13 bases between the two germline ends.

The genes are TRBV2 and TRBJ1-5, with D possibly TRBD1 on 6 matching bases. Germline loops: CDR1 SNHLY, CDR2 FYNNEI. The CDR3 length is 14 residues. V lost 6 bases, J lost 4 bases, and 13 bases lay in between. The DNA of the CDR3 is TGTGCCAGCAGGAAAGGGGGTGGGAATCAGCCCCAGCATTTT. This gives the protein CASRKGGGNQPQHF.

This clone was detected only once. This rearrangement joins TRBV4-2 to TRBJ2-2; tentatively, D is TRBD2 (6 bases). V dropped 6 bases and J dropped 3 bases, with 23 bases sitting between them. The CDR3 has 18 amino acids. Germline lookup yields CDR1 LGHNA and CDR2 YNFKEQ. The chain's CDR3 is CASRPLEGTVSHTGELFF. CDR3 sequence (DNA): TGTGCCAGCAGACCATTGGAGGGGACCGTTTCTCACACCGGGGAGCTGTTTTTT.

The J gene is TRBJ2-7, the V gene TRBV5-1; D possibly uses TRBD1 or TRBD2 (5 bases each). The CDR3 sequence is 15 residues long. The V end was cut by 4 bases, the J end by 1 base, with 15 bases between. Germline assignment: CDR1 SGHRS and CDR2 YFSETQ. The CDR3 DNA sequence: TGCGCCAGCAGCCCCCGGGCAGGGACGTCCTACGAGCAGTACTTC. This encodes CASSPRAGTSYEQYF.

The rearrangement joins TRBV5-1 to TRBJ2-5; TRBD2 aligns across 9 bases. The J segment lost 2 bases and the V segment lost 5 bases, leaving 13 bases of the junction unmatched. Germline V gene lookup returns CDR1 SGHRS and CDR2 YFSETQ. The CDR3 has 17 amino acids. The CDR3 DNA reads as TGCGCCAGCAGAAGGTCCCCGCTAGCGGGGCCACAAGAGACCCAGTACTTC. Translated, it gives CASRRSPLAGPQETQYF.

This clone has a handful of counts. The chain couples TRBV11-3 to TRBJ2-2, with unresolved D. The V gene lost 3 bases and the J gene lost 7 bases, with 9 bases spanning the gap. Germline-derived CDR1 and CDR2 are SGHNT and YENEEA. The CDR3 is made up of 13 amino acids. This chain's CDR3 is CASSFPGSGELFF. The CDR3 DNA reads as TGTGCCAGCAGCTTTCCGGGCAGCGGGGAGCTGTTTTTT. Based on the CDR3 plus reference TRBV11-3 and TRBJ2-2, the full variable domain is EAGVVQSPRYKIIEKKQPVAFWCNPISGHNTLYWYLQNLGQGPELLIRYENEEAVDDSQLPKDRFSAERLKGVDSTLKIQPAELGDSAVYLCASSFPGSGELFFGEGSRLTVL.

The chain employs TRBV5-1 and TRBJ2-3; 8 nucleotides agree with TRBD1. The CDR3 totals 15 residues. V trimming: 3 bases; J trimming: 6 bases; junction bases outside the gene matches: 9. Germline CDR1 SGHRS, CDR2 YFSETQ. CDR3 sequence reads: CASSSDRGSIDTQYF. In DNA form, the CDR3 reads TGCGCCAGCAGCTCCGACAGGGGTAGTATCGATACGCAGTATTTT.